The 25 T cell receptor beta chains below were found in one sample sequenced in a study of early T cells in non-severe SARS-CoV-2 infection. MiXCR, run by TCRdb on the 5' RACE reads, gives a single entry per CDR3 protein. The repertoire holds 55,000 to 65,000 distinct CDR3 sequences, with roughly 16% as singletons. Material: whole blood, obtained at baseline. The receptors here all came from an adult who was a healthcare worker with PCR-confirmed SARS-CoV-2 infection or an uninfected control (not recorded which).

V and J are TRBV16 and TRBJ1-1; D possibly corresponds to TRBD1 (5 bases). The CDR3 is made up of 14 amino acids. V lost 2 bases and J lost 1, with 8 bases in between. CDR1 is KGHSY, CDR2 FQNENV, per germline. CDR3 bases: TGTGCCAGCAGCCAAAGTACAGGGAACACTGAAGCTTTCTTT. Its protein is CASSQSTGNTEAFF.

The chain combines TRBV3-2 with TRBJ2-1; the tabulated D call, TRBD1, remains unverified against the DNA. TRBV3-2 is given as a pseudogene. The CDR3 consists of 13 residues. In DNA, the CDR3 is TGTGCCAGCAGCGCCGGACAGGGCGGCGAGCAGTTCTTC. Translation: CASSAGQGGEQFF.

This clonotype was recorded many times. This chain uses TRBV11-2 with TRBJ2-5, with 7 bases that match TRBD2. Germline V gives CDR1 SGHAT, CDR2 FQNNGV. The CDR3 totals 18 residues. V was clipped by 6 bases and J by 4 bases; unmatched bases: 20. CDR3 bases: TGTGCCAGCAGATCCTGGGGTTCCCCCGGGACTAAAGGAGAGACCCAGTACTTC. Its protein product is CASRSWGSPGTKGETQYF.

V gene TRBV7-8 combines with J gene TRBJ2-5; D might be TRBD1 (5 bases). This CDR3 has 18 amino acids. The V and J ends lost 5 bases and 2 bases respectively, with 24 bases between them. Per the germline V gene, CDR1 is SGHVS and CDR2 is FQNEAQ. The CDR3 DNA follows: TGTGCCAGCAGCCCCAACTCCCAGGGAATCGAAAAACAAGAGACCCAGTACTTC. It codes for CASSPNSQGIEKQETQYF.

This clonotype was found many times. This chain connects TRBV28 to TRBJ1-2, with D hard to call. V was clipped by 5 bases and J by 2 bases, with 3 bases between them. This CDR3 comprises 11 residues. The germline gives CDR1 MDHEN, CDR2 SYDVKM. The CDR3 DNA follows: TGTGCCAGCAGTGGCAACTATGGCTACACCTTC. Translating gives CASSGNYGYTF.

This clonotype appeared a few times. The CDR3 is CASSQGNRRKTDTQYF. CDR3 bases: TGCGCCAGCAGCCAAGGTAACCGGAGGAAAACAGATACGCAGTATTTT. The chain carries TRBV4-1 and TRBJ2-3; the D gene is possibly TRBD2 (5 bases). The CDR3 spans 16 residues. V was clipped by 1 base and J by 3 bases, with 14 bases between them. Germline CDR1 is MGHRA and CDR2 is YSYEKL.

Many counts were recorded for this clonotype. The chain employs TRBV20-1 and TRBJ2-3; D not resolved. The CDR3 is made up of 14 amino acids. The V end lost 3 bases, the J end lost 2 bases, and 12 bases lay between the germline ends. CDR1 and CDR2 from the germline V gene are DFQATT and SNEGSKA (reference sequence). The CDR3 here is CSASIPQNTDTQYF. CDR3 coding DNA: TGCAGTGCTAGTATCCCTCAGAACACAGATACGCAGTATTTT.

This clonotype showed up just a few times. The chain combines TRBV20-1 with TRBJ1-1; unclear D gene. The CDR3 runs 10 residues. V gave up 5 bases and J gave up 7 bases, with 8 bases separating them. Per germline, CDR1 DFQATT and CDR2 SNEGSKA (reference sequence). CDR3 bases: TGCAGTGCTCTGAAGGATGAAGCTTTCTTT. Translated, it gives CSALKDEAFF.

The chain uses TRBV7-9 and TRBJ2-7; D perhaps matches TRBD2 (5 bases). The CDR3 is made up of 15 amino acids. Between the trimmed V and J ends, which lost 3 bases and 2 bases, there was a span of 14 bases. CDR1 and CDR2 from the germline V gene are SEHNR and FQNEAQ (reference sequence). CDR3 coding DNA: TGTGCCAGCAGCTTTGAGGGCGAAACTCCCTACGAGCAGTACTTC. It specifies CASSFEGETPYEQYF.

The table lists this clonotype with a few counts. This chain connects TRBV28 to TRBJ2-2; no reliable D call. This CDR3 region has 13 residues. V lost 6 bases to trimming and J lost 3 bases, with 8 bases between them. The germline V gene encodes CDR1 MDHEN and CDR2 SYDVKM. This chain's CDR3 is CASRATDTGELFF. CDR3 nucleotide sequence: TGTGCCAGCAGGGCTACGGACACCGGGGAGCTGTTTTTT.

This clonotype was seen a few times. This rearrangement joins TRBV28 to TRBJ2-5; a possible D gene is TRBD1 (6 bases). The CDR3 has 15 residues. Looked up from germline, CDR1 is MDHEN and CDR2 is SYDVKM. V lost 5 bases to trimming and J lost 0 bases, with 13 bases between them. The CDR3 nucleotides are TGTGCCAGCAGTCCAACCGGGACAAACCAAGAGACCCAGTACTTC. This codes for CASSPTGTNQETQYF.

This clonotype was detected ten times or more. This sequence joins TRBV7-2 and TRBJ2-3, with 9 bases matching TRBD1. The germline V gene encodes CDR1 SGHTA and CDR2 FQGNSA. This CDR3 region has 13 residues. V trimming: 4 bases; J trimming: 9 bases; junction bases outside the gene matches: 5. In DNA form, the CDR3 reads TGTGCCAGCAGCTCCAGGGACAGGGAGACGCAGTATTTT. Translating it yields CASSSRDRETQYF.

This clonotype has only a few counts. This chain links TRBV24-1 with TRBJ1-5; D gene uncertain. CDR3 length: 14 amino acids. Trimming took off 12 bases at V and 2 bases at J, with 16 bases between the two ends. Germline CDR1 reads KGHDR; CDR2 reads SFDVKD. This chain's CDR3 is CAPLVGGGNQPQHF. The CDR3 coding sequence is TGTGCCCCCCTGGTGGGCGGCGGCAATCAGCCCCAGCATTTT.

This clonotype was picked up one time. The V call is TRBV3-1, the J call TRBJ1-3; TRBD1 matches 8 bases. Trimming removed 4 bases from V and 2 bases from J; junction bases left unmatched: 7. Germline V gene sequence: CDR1 LGHDT, CDR2 YNNKEL (reference sequence). There are 16 residues in the CDR3. The CDR3 loop reads CASSLSRGPAGNTIYF. The CDR3, as DNA: TGTGCCAGCAGCCTGAGCAGGGGGCCTGCTGGAAACACCATATATTTT.

There are a few counts of this clonotype. The chain is built from TRBV11-2 and TRBJ2-1, with D possibly matching TRBD1 (7 bases). V lost 6 bases and J 8 bases, leaving 14 bases between the germline ends. This CDR3 spans 13 amino acids. Germline lookup yields CDR1 SGHAT and CDR2 FQNNGV. The DNA of the CDR3 is TGTGCCAGCAGACGACAGGGAGGCCATGAGCAGTTCTTC. Residues: CASRRQGGHEQFF.

The genes are TRBV10-2 and TRBJ2-5; 7 bases match TRBD1. With 1 base clipped from V and 3 bases from J, the junction kept 5 bases outside the gene matches. CDR3 length equals 15 residues. Germline V gives CDR1 WSHSY, CDR2 SAAADI. The DNA of the CDR3 is TGCGCCAGCAGTGAGTTGACAGGGTTGGAAGAGACCCAGTACTTC. The encoded protein is CASSELTGLEETQYF.

This clonotype was seen repeatedly, ten times or more. The genes are TRBV18 and TRBJ2-7, with D possibly matching TRBD1 (5 bases). This CDR3 has 13 amino acids. V lost 4 bases to trimming and J lost 6 bases, with 13 bases between them. Germline V CDR1 and CDR2: KGHSH, LQKENI. For the CDR3, the DNA is TGTGCCAGCTCACAGTCGCAGGGCGCCGAGCAGTACTTC. It codes for CASSQSQGAEQYF.

Ten or more counts support this clonotype. The chain couples TRBV7-8 to TRBJ1-3; D gene ambiguous. V shed 2 bases and J shed 0 bases, with 11 bases lying between them. The CDR3 has 16 residues. The germline V gene encodes CDR1 SGHVS and CDR2 FQNEAQ. The DNA of the CDR3 is TGTGCCAGCAGCTTATTTCCGGTCGCCTCTGGAAACACCATATATTTT. Protein: CASSLFPVASGNTIYF.

The V and J genes are TRBV20-1 and TRBJ2-7, with 10 bases that match TRBD2. This CDR3 has 14 residues. J gave up 6 bases and V 3 bases, and 8 bases lay outside the gene matches. Looked up from germline, CDR1 is DFQATT and CDR2 is SNEGSKA (reference sequence). Here the CDR3 DNA reads TGCAGTGCTAGCAGGAGCGGGGGGGCGAGCGAGCAGTACTTC. It specifies CSASRSGGASEQYF.

The rearrangement links TRBV5-1 to TRBJ2-1; tentatively, D is TRBD2 (5 bases). Germline-derived CDR1 and CDR2 are SGHRS and YFSETQ. There are 12 residues in the CDR3. Trimming removed 6 bases from V and 5 bases from J, with 9 bases in between. CDR3 sequence reads: CASNLADNEQFF. Written as DNA, the CDR3 is TGCGCCAGCAATCTAGCAGACAATGAGCAGTTCTTC.

A few counts support this clonotype. The V and J genes are TRBV11-2 and TRBJ1-3; D unresolved. CDR1 and CDR2 from the germline V gene are SGHAT and FQNNGV. CDR3 length: 15 residues. V shed 3 bases and J shed 0 bases, with 9 bases lying between them. CDR3 nucleotides: TGTGCCAGCAGCTTTACAGAGACCTCTGGAAACACCATATATTTT. The encoded protein is CASSFTETSGNTIYF.

J is TRBJ2-3 and V is TRBV4-1, with D maybe TRBD1 (5 bases). V lost 2 bases, J lost 4 bases, and 10 bases lay in between. This CDR3 contains 14 residues. Germline V CDR1 and CDR2: MGHRA, YSYEKL. The CDR3, as DNA: TGCGCCAGCAGCCAACCAGGGCGTGCAGATACGCAGTATTTT. This codes for CASSQPGRADTQYF.

The chain employs TRBV10-2 and TRBJ1-1; 10 bases are a match to TRBD1. CDR3 size: 12 residues. From germline, CDR1 is WSHSY and CDR2 SAAADI. The V segment lost 8 bases and the J segment 9 bases; nucleotides outside the gene matches: 6. The CDR3 spells CASWPGQGQAFF. Written as DNA, the CDR3 is TGCGCCAGCTGGCCGGGACAGGGGCAAGCTTTCTTT.

This clonotype occurred many times. This rearrangement joins TRBV28 to TRBJ2-7, with D possibly TRBD2 on 5 matching bases. CDR1 is MDHEN and CDR2 is SYDVKM in the germline V gene. Trimming removed 3 bases at V and 2 bases at J, with 8 bases between. This CDR3 spans 13 amino acids. DNA of the CDR3: TGTGCCAGCAGTTTGGGAGCCACCTACGAGCAGTACTTC. As protein: CASSLGATYEQYF. Full variable domain (remainder filled in from reference TRBV28 and TRBJ2-7): DVKVTQSSRYLVKRTGEKVFLECVQDMDHENMFWYRQDPGLGLRLIYFSYDVKMKEKGDIPEGYSVSREKKERFSLILESASTNQTSMYLCASSLGATYEQYFGPGTRLTVT.

In its sample, this clonotype was seen a few times. V gene TRBV9 combines with J gene TRBJ2-7; 12 nucleotides align to TRBD1. The V and J ends lost 0 bases and 4 bases, in that order; junction bases with no gene match: 8. Germline CDR1 SGDLS, CDR2 YYNGEE. This CDR3 region has 17 residues. Here the CDR3 reads CASSVGWGTGGAYEQYF. The DNA of the CDR3 is TGTGCCAGCAGCGTAGGTTGGGGGACAGGGGGCGCGTACGAGCAGTACTTC.